These T cell receptor beta chains were read from a single sample in a study of graft-versus-host responses after intestinal transplantation. What these receptors recognize is not known. The table came from immunoSEQ multiplex PCR; TCRdb's copy has only in-frame clones and leaves some out. The table shows about 70,000 clones, with nearly 90% occurring only once. This specimen was unstimulated CD8+ T cells sorted from spleen or lymph node cells, taken before transplant. Receptors originate from a human donor who was the organ donor for an intestinal transplant. Each CDR3 is given with its conserved first and last residue. Fields, in order: CDR3 length, V gene, J gene, D gene, clone size, CDR3 DNA, CDR3 protein. D genes are given only for firm matches. Rows may omit the clone size; those that give it use once, few, many or a size class.

len: 16
v_gene: TRBV4-3
j_gene: TRBJ2-1
d_gene: -
abundance: -
CDR3nt: TGCGCCAGCAGCCCAACTATAGCGCAGTCCTACAATGAGCAGTTCTTC
CDR3aa: CASSPTIAQSYNEQFF

len: 11
v_gene: TRBV7-6
j_gene: TRBJ2-1
d_gene: -
abundance: -
CDR3nt: TGTGCCAGCAGCTTAGCCGATGAGCAGTTCTTC
CDR3aa: CASSLADEQFF

len: 15
v_gene: TRBV9
j_gene: TRBJ1-2
d_gene: -
abundance: -
CDR3nt: TGTGCCAGCAGCGTATCCCCCACTTCGGGTCTTGGCTACACCTTC
CDR3aa: CASSVSPTSGLGYTF

len: 17
v_gene: TRBV5-6
j_gene: TRBJ2-3
d_gene: -
abundance: -
CDR3nt: TGTGCCAGCAGCACGAAGGTTCCGTCAGGGTTCACAGATACGCAGTATTTT
CDR3aa: CASSTKVPSGFTDTQYF

len: 16
v_gene: TRBV6-1
j_gene: TRBJ1-6
d_gene: TRBD1
abundance: -
CDR3nt: TGTGCCAGCAGTGAAGCGGTCGCAGGGGGCATTTCACCCCTCCACTTT
CDR3aa: CASSEAVAGGISPLHF

len: 13
v_gene: TRBV28
j_gene: TRBJ1-2
d_gene: -
abundance: -
CDR3nt: TGTGCCAGCAGTTCCGGTGGGGGGGAAGGCTACACCTTC
CDR3aa: CASSSGGGEGYTF

len: 13
v_gene: TRBV5-6
j_gene: TRBJ2-1
d_gene: -
abundance: -
CDR3nt: TGTGCCAGCAGCGATGACAGGTCCAATGAGCAGTTCTTC
CDR3aa: CASSDDRSNEQFF

len: 16
v_gene: TRBV7-8
j_gene: TRBJ2-5
d_gene: -
abundance: -
CDR3nt: TGTGCCAGCAGCTTAGAAGGCGGAGGATCCCAAGAGACCCAGTACTTC
CDR3aa: CASSLEGGGSQETQYF

len: 19
v_gene: TRBV7-9
j_gene: TRBJ2-6
d_gene: TRBD2
abundance: -
CDR3nt: TGTGCCAGCGACTTTATGGGGACTAGTAGGGAAACTGGGGCCAACGTCCTGACTTTC
CDR3aa: CASDFMGTSRETGANVLTF

len: 13
v_gene: TRBV29-1
j_gene: TRBJ1-1
d_gene: -
abundance: -
CDR3nt: TGCAGCGTTCCCAGGGGCCTGAACACTGAAGCTTTCTTT
CDR3aa: CSVPRGLNTEAFF

len: 18
v_gene: TRBV13
j_gene: TRBJ2-2
d_gene: TRBD2
abundance: -
CDR3nt: TGTGCCAGCACCAAACAGGGACTAGCGGGCCCTACCACCGGGGAGCTGTTTTTT
CDR3aa: CASTKQGLAGPTTGELFF

len: 15
v_gene: TRBV27
j_gene: TRBJ2-2
d_gene: TRBD2
abundance: -
CDR3nt: TGTGCCAGCAGTTTATTTGGCGGGGGGTCCCGGGAGCTGTTTTTT
CDR3aa: CASSLFGGGSRELFF

len: 15
v_gene: TRBV7-9
j_gene: TRBJ2-2
d_gene: -
abundance: once
CDR3nt: TGTGCCAGCAGCTTTAACAGGGAGAACACCGGGGAGCTGTTTTTT
CDR3aa: CASSFNRENTGELFF

len: 12
v_gene: TRBV27
j_gene: TRBJ2-1
d_gene: -
abundance: -
CDR3nt: TGTGCCAGCAGTTTAACAGACAATGAGCAGTTCTTC
CDR3aa: CASSLTDNEQFF

len: 15
v_gene: TRBV19
j_gene: TRBJ2-1
d_gene: TRBD2
abundance: -
CDR3nt: TGTGCCAGTAGTAAGACTAGCGGGGGGCCTAATGAGCAGTTCTTC
CDR3aa: CASSKTSGGPNEQFF

len: 12
v_gene: TRBV7-9
j_gene: TRBJ2-5
d_gene: -
abundance: -
CDR3nt: TGTGCCAGCAGGGCGGTGGGAGAACCCCAGTACTTC
CDR3aa: CASRAVGEPQYF

len: 16
v_gene: TRBV6-4
j_gene: TRBJ2-6
d_gene: -
abundance: few
CDR3nt: TGTGCCAGCAGTGAAGTGGACAACCCTGGGGCCAACGTCCTGACTTTC
CDR3aa: CASSEVDNPGANVLTF

len: 11
v_gene: TRBV9
j_gene: TRBJ1-1
d_gene: -
abundance: -
CDR3nt: TGTGCCAGCAGCGTTACAGGTGAAGCTTTCTTT
CDR3aa: CASSVTGEAFF

len: 13
v_gene: TRBV5-4
j_gene: TRBJ1-1
d_gene: -
abundance: -
CDR3nt: TGTGCCAGCAGCCCCACAGGGAACACTGAAGCTTTCTTT
CDR3aa: CASSPTGNTEAFF

len: 14
v_gene: TRBV27
j_gene: TRBJ2-4
d_gene: -
abundance: -
CDR3nt: TGTGCCAGCAGGACCCCGGGGGCCAAAAACATTCAGTACTTC
CDR3aa: CASRTPGAKNIQYF

len: 16
v_gene: TRBV7-9
j_gene: TRBJ1-6
d_gene: TRBD1
abundance: -
CDR3nt: TGTGCCAGCAGACCCCGCCCCGACAGGGGAGATTCACCCCTCCACTTT
CDR3aa: CASRPRPDRGDSPLHF

len: 14
v_gene: TRBV28
j_gene: TRBJ1-2
d_gene: TRBD1
abundance: -
CDR3nt: TGTGCCAGCAGCCCGGGACAGGGGGGCTATGGCTACACCTTC
CDR3aa: CASSPGQGGYGYTF

len: 13
v_gene: TRBV11-3
j_gene: TRBJ2-5
d_gene: -
abundance: once
CDR3nt: TGTGCCAGCAGCTTAAGAGGCGCGGGGACCCAGTACTTC
CDR3aa: CASSLRGAGTQYF

len: 18
v_gene: TRBV4-3
j_gene: TRBJ2-1
d_gene: -
abundance: -
CDR3nt: TGCGCCAGCAGCCAAGATGAAACTAGGCGGGGATACTACAATGAGCAGTTCTTC
CDR3aa: CASSQDETRRGYYNEQFF

len: 18
v_gene: TRBV7-8
j_gene: TRBJ1-5
d_gene: -
abundance: -
CDR3nt: TGTGCCAGCAGCTTAATTGCCAACAGGTACGATAGCAATCAGCCCCAGCATTTT
CDR3aa: CASSLIANRYDSNQPQHF

len: 15
v_gene: TRBV6-5
j_gene: TRBJ2-1
d_gene: TRBD1
abundance: -
CDR3nt: TGTGCCAGCAGCCAGGACAGGGGGCTCTACAATGAGCAGTTCTTC
CDR3aa: CASSQDRGLYNEQFF

len: 15
v_gene: TRBV19
j_gene: TRBJ1-1
d_gene: -
abundance: -
CDR3nt: TGTGCCAGTAGTATGATGGACAGACAACACACTGAAGCTTTCTTT
CDR3aa: CASSMMDRQHTEAFF

len: 18
v_gene: TRBV5-1
j_gene: TRBJ1-1
d_gene: TRBD1
abundance: once
CDR3nt: TGCGCCAGCAGCTGGGATCTCTTGCGTCGGGACAGGGTCCCTGAAGCTTTCTTT
CDR3aa: CASSWDLLRRDRVPEAFF

len: 14
v_gene: TRBV28
j_gene: TRBJ1-2
d_gene: TRBD1
abundance: -
CDR3nt: TGTGCCAGCAGTTTATCGGGACAGACCTATGGCTACACCTTC
CDR3aa: CASSLSGQTYGYTF

len: 16
v_gene: TRBV7-2
j_gene: TRBJ1-3
d_gene: TRBD1
abundance: once
CDR3nt: TGTGCCAGCAGCTTGACAGGGGTTCAGGCTGGAAACACCATATATTTT
CDR3aa: CASSLTGVQAGNTIYF

len: 14
v_gene: TRBV27
j_gene: TRBJ1-2
d_gene: -
abundance: -
CDR3nt: TGTGCCAGCAGTTTATCCCCGGCAGGGTATGGCTACACCTTC
CDR3aa: CASSLSPAGYGYTF

len: 16
v_gene: TRBV30
j_gene: TRBJ1-2
d_gene: -
abundance: -
CDR3nt: TGTGCCTGGAGTGCCCTTCGACAGGAGCTTAACTATGGCTACACCTTC
CDR3aa: CAWSALRQELNYGYTF

len: 15
v_gene: TRBV7-9
j_gene: TRBJ2-5
d_gene: TRBD2
abundance: -
CDR3nt: TGTGCCAGCAGCCTGGGACTAGCGGGGGTTGAGACCCAGTACTTC
CDR3aa: CASSLGLAGVETQYF

len: 14
v_gene: TRBV28
j_gene: TRBJ2-1
d_gene: TRBD1
abundance: -
CDR3nt: TGTGCCAGCAGTTCGGGACAGGGTTTAAATGAGCAGTTCTTC
CDR3aa: CASSSGQGLNEQFF

len: 15
v_gene: TRBV9
j_gene: TRBJ2-3
d_gene: TRBD2
abundance: -
CDR3nt: TGTGCCAGCAGCGCTAGCGGGGGGGCCACAGATACGCAGTATTTT
CDR3aa: CASSASGGATDTQYF

len: 16
v_gene: TRBV25-1
j_gene: TRBJ2-3
d_gene: -
abundance: -
CDR3nt: TGTGCCAGCAGTGATAGGGAGGCCTCTAGCACAGATACGCAGTATTTT
CDR3aa: CASSDREASSTDTQYF

len: 17
v_gene: TRBV15
j_gene: TRBJ2-2
d_gene: TRBD1
abundance: once
CDR3nt: TGTGCCACCAGCAGAGATGGTGCAGGGGGCGAAATCGGGGAGCTGTTTTTT
CDR3aa: CATSRDGAGGEIGELFF

len: 14
v_gene: TRBV27
j_gene: TRBJ1-1
d_gene: TRBD1
abundance: -
CDR3nt: TGTGCCAGCAGTTTAGAGGGGGCGTCGGCTGAAGCTTTCTTT
CDR3aa: CASSLEGASAEAFF

len: 15
v_gene: TRBV21-1
j_gene: TRBJ1-4
d_gene: -
abundance: few
CDR3nt: TGTGCCAGCAGCAAAGCTGGGGCATCAGGGGAAAAACTGTTTTTT
CDR3aa: CASSKAGASGEKLFF

len: 13
v_gene: TRBV5-8
j_gene: TRBJ1-1
d_gene: TRBD1
abundance: -
CDR3nt: TGTGCCAGCAGCATGGACAGGGAAACTGAAGCTTTCTTT
CDR3aa: CASSMDRETEAFF

len: 15
v_gene: TRBV7-9
j_gene: TRBJ2-3
d_gene: TRBD2
abundance: few
CDR3nt: TGTGCCAGCAGATCTAGCGGGGATGGTGTAGATACGCAGTATTTT
CDR3aa: CASRSSGDGVDTQYF